These 3 T cell receptor beta chains originate from one sample sequenced in a study of OX40 agonist ivuxolimab in advanced cancers. Libraries were constructed by the immunoSEQ multiplex PCR assay. This is the immuneACCESS table as TCRdb keeps it, with only in-frame sequences that have V and J called. A part of the clones is gone; compared with another copy, unresolved V genes explain less than half, and the rest is unexplained. The sample table holds 30,000 or so clones, of which around 85% were seen once. Together, the top ten hold over 35% of the sample. The starting material was CD4+ or CD8+ T cells sorted from blood, obtained in a trial of the OX40 agonist ivuxolimab. Source of these receptors: an adult with an advanced solid tumor such as melanoma, head and neck, liver or kidney cancer.

The chain has TRBV18 and TRBJ2-7; D might be TRBD2 (6 bases). The germline V and J ends were trimmed by 6 bases and 1 base, with 13 bases remaining between them. The germline CDR1 and CDR2 sequences are KGHSH and LQKENI. The CDR3 has 14 amino acids. The CDR3 coding sequence is TGTGCCAGCTCCCCTAGCGACAAATCCTACGAGCAGTACTTC. This sequence encodes CASSPSDKSYEQYF.

V and J are TRBV7-8 and TRBJ2-7; D may match TRBD1 or TRBD2 (5 bases each). From germline, CDR1 is SGHVS and CDR2 FQNEAQ. V was shortened by 5 bases and J by 2 bases, with 19 bases between the two germline ends. The CDR3 covers 16 residues. The CDR3, as DNA: TGTGCCAGCAGCCCACCGTCGTCTTTGGGGGCCTACGAGCAGTACTTC. Translation gives CASSPPSSLGAYEQYF.

This sequence joins TRBV27 and TRBJ2-1; 7 nucleotides align to TRBD1. The length of the CDR3 is 15 residues. Losses at the gene ends were 2 bases for V and 4 bases for J; bases not matched to a gene: 5. Germline CDR1 is MNHEY and CDR2 is SMNVEV (reference sequence). CDR3 DNA: TGTGCCAGCAGTTTACAGGGGGAAACGTACAATGAGCAGTTCTTC. It yields the protein CASSLQGETYNEQFF.